Listed below are T cell receptor beta chains from one sample, sequenced in a study of Graves' ophthalmopathy and Graves' hyperthyroidism. TCRdb passed the multiplex PCR reads through MiXCR, listing each CDR3 protein once. The table lists tens of thousands of distinct CDR3 sequences, roughly half of them singletons. The material sequenced was peripheral blood. These receptors were collected from an adult woman with Graves' ophthalmopathy. Each CDR3 is given with its conserved first and last residue. Fields, in order: J gene, D gene, V gene, clone size, CDR3 protein, CDR3 DNA. A D gene is named only where the DNA matches it firmly. Clone sizes are given selectively: once, few, many, or a class where the clone is expanded.

TRBJ2-7	-	TRBV7-9	-	CASSPRGSNQPQQYF	TGTGCCAGCAGTCCTAGGGGTAGCAATCAGCCCCAGCAGTACTTC
TRBJ2-7	-	TRBV10-3	-	CASHWGAGYEQYF	TGTGCCAGCCATTGGGGGGCAGGCTACGAGCAGTACTTC
TRBJ2-3	TRBD2	TRBV2	many	CASTSGTVARDTQYF	TGTGCCAGCACCAGCGGGACCGTTGCTAGGGATACGCAGTATTTT
TRBJ1-1	-	TRBV18	few	CASSPQGWTEAFF	TGTGCCAGCTCACCTCAGGGTTGGACTGAAGCTTTCTTT
TRBJ2-7	-	TRBV3-1	many	CASSQWLNYEQYF	TGTGCCAGCAGCCAATGGCTGAACTACGAGCAGTACTTC
TRBJ1-2	-	TRBV28	many	CASSGLGYTF	TGTGCCAGCAGTGGCCTAGGCTACACCTTC
TRBJ2-1	TRBD2	TRBV7-9	many	CASSSSGLSYNEQFF	TGTGCCAGCAGCTCTAGCGGCCTGTCCTACAATGAGCAGTTCTTC
TRBJ2-1	-	TRBV2	-	CASSREYSNQQFF	TGTGCCAGCAGTCGAGAGTATAGCAATCAGCAGTTCTTC
TRBJ1-2	TRBD1	TRBV19	-	CASSSLGQGGYGYTF	TGTGCCAGTAGTAGCCTAGGACAGGGTGGCTATGGCTACACCTTC
TRBJ2-3	-	TRBV11-2	-	CASSSPAGGVDTQYF	TGTGCCAGCAGCTCGCCAGCGGGCGGGGTGGATACGCAGTATTTT
TRBJ2-3	-	TRBV20-1	-	CSARVVERSHSDTQYF	TGCAGTGCTAGAGTGGTGGAGAGGTCCCATTCGGATACGCAGTATTTT
TRBJ2-5	-	TRBV6-6	-	CASSDNSNQETQYF	TGTGCCAGCAGTGACAACAGTAATCAAGAGACCCAGTACTTC
TRBJ2-5	TRBD1	TRBV29-1	medium-sized	CSVLSTGGRETQYF	TGCAGCGTCCTCTCGACAGGGGGAAGGGAGACCCAGTACTTC
TRBJ2-7	TRBD2	TRBV20-1	-	CSAPTSESSYEQYF	TGCAGTGCCCCGACTAGCGAAAGCTCCTACGAGCAGTACTTC
TRBJ2-3	TRBD2	TRBV24-1	many	CATSDPGTSGGTDTQYF	TGTGCCACCAGTGATCCGGGGACTAGCGGAGGCACAGATACGCAGTATTTT
TRBJ1-2	-	TRBV9	few	CASSVFEGGYGYTF	TGTGCCAGCAGCGTATTTGAAGGGGGATATGGCTACACCTTC
TRBJ2-7	-	TRBV4-1	many	CASSQGLPYEQYF	TGCGCCAGCAGCCAGGGACTTCCCTACGAGCAGTACTTC
TRBJ2-7	-	TRBV20-1	-	CSARALNPEQYF	TGCAGTGCTAGAGCGCTAAACCCCGAGCAGTACTTC
TRBJ1-5	-	TRBV6-5	-	CANSFGGEGNQPQHF	TGTGCCAACAGTTTCGGCGGGGAGGGCAATCAGCCCCAGCATTTT
TRBJ1-6	TRBD1	TRBV30	few	CAWSLGQGNSPLHF	TGTGCCTGGAGTCTGGGACAGGGTAATTCACCCCTCCACTTT
TRBJ2-3	-	TRBV6-4	-	CASSDRGGATDTQYF	TGTGCCAGCAGTGACAGGGGTGGGGCCACAGATACGCAGTATTTT
TRBJ1-2	-	TRBV5-5	-	CASSLHEGRGGYTF	TGTGCCAGCAGCTTGCATGAGGGGCGAGGAGGCTACACCTTC
TRBJ2-1	-	TRBV7-3	-	CASSPLGWGRNEQFF	TGTGCCAGCAGCCCGCTCGGCTGGGGGAGGAATGAGCAGTTCTTC
TRBJ2-7	TRBD2	TRBV4-3	once	CASSQGLAGRYEQYF	TGCGCCAGCAGCCAAGGACTAGCGGGGCGGTACGAGCAGTACTTC
TRBJ1-1	TRBD1	TRBV7-9	-	CASSRTGGEYTEAFF	TGTGCCAGCAGTCGGACAGGGGGGGAGTACACTGAAGCTTTCTTT
TRBJ2-5	TRBD2	TRBV7-3	-	CASSQQGGRGTQYF	TGTGCCAGCAGCCAACAGGGCGGGAGGGGGACCCAGTACTTC
TRBJ2-3	-	TRBV20-1	-	CSGRGRGEDTQYF	TGCAGTGGTCGGGGTAGGGGAGAAGATACGCAGTATTTT
TRBJ2-2	TRBD2	TRBV24-1	-	CASSRLTSGRAGGELFF	TGTGCCAGCAGTCGACTGACTAGCGGGAGGGCGGGCGGGGAGCTGTTTTTT
TRBJ1-4	TRBD1	TRBV20-1	-	CSARRDRDVQLEKLFF	TGCAGTGCTAGACGGGACAGGGACGTACAGCTTGAAAAACTGTTTTTT
TRBJ1-1	TRBD1	TRBV25-1	-	CASSSPPGGTLEAFF	TGTGCCAGCAGTTCGCCGCCAGGGGGAACACTTGAAGCTTTCTTT
TRBJ2-3	TRBD2	TRBV19	many	CASSIIPTSQPTLDTQYF	TGTGCCAGTAGTATCATCCCGACTAGCCAACCCACTCTTGATACGCAGTATTTT
TRBJ1-2	-	TRBV20-1	-	CSASPSYGYTF	TGCAGTGCTAGCCCCAGCTATGGCTACACCTTC
TRBJ2-7	TRBD1	TRBV5-1	many	CASSTTGGGYEQYF	TGCGCCAGCAGTACTACAGGGGGCGGGTACGAGCAGTACTTC
TRBJ2-2	-	TRBV7-2	-	CASSSSHGAGELFF	TGTGCCAGCAGCTCCTCTCATGGTGCCGGGGAGCTGTTTTTT
TRBJ2-7	TRBD2	TRBV20-1	once	CGASGTYEQYF	TGCGGGGCTAGCGGTACCTACGAGCAGTACTTC
TRBJ2-3	-	TRBV20-1	-	CSGTSQDNEQYF	TGCAGTGGGACGAGCCAAGACAATGAGCAGTATTTT
TRBJ2-1	TRBD2	TRBV28	many	CASVQRELVNEQFF	TGTGCCAGCGTTCAGCGGGAGTTGGTCAATGAGCAGTTCTTC
TRBJ2-1	TRBD2	TRBV20-1	many	CSATGLAGAFSYNEQFF	TGCAGTGCTACCGGACTAGCGGGAGCTTTCTCCTACAATGAGCAGTTCTTC
TRBJ2-1	TRBD2	TRBV9	many	CASSVVDSGNAEQFF	TGTGCCAGCAGCGTAGTTGATAGCGGGAACGCTGAGCAGTTCTTC
TRBJ2-5	TRBD2	TRBV7-2	once	CASSLWAGVQETQYF	TGTGCCAGCAGCTTATGGGCGGGAGTCCAAGAGACCCAGTACTTC
TRBJ1-5	TRBD1	TRBV20-1	many	CSARDGGQGFGQPQHF	TGCAGTGCTAGAGATGGGGGACAGGGGTTTGGTCAGCCCCAGCATTTT
TRBJ2-1	TRBD2	TRBV20-1	-	CSARDRAGVRTDTQFF	TGCAGTGCTAGAGATAGAGCGGGAGTCAGGACAGATACGCAGTTCTTC
TRBJ1-5	TRBD1	TRBV2	many	CASSDRGQGQPQHF	TGTGCCAGCAGTGACAGGGGGCAGGGACAGCCCCAGCATTTT
TRBJ2-2	-	TRBV19	many	CASSTLRTDNTGELFF	TGTGCCAGTAGCACCTTACGGACAGACAACACCGGGGAGCTGTTTTTT
TRBJ2-5	-	TRBV11-2	many	CASSRDGLQETQYF	TGTGCCAGCAGCCGGGACGGACTTCAAGAGACCCAGTACTTC
TRBJ2-1	TRBD2	TRBV27	once	CASSLVSSGRGEQFF	TGTGCCAGCAGTTTAGTGTCTAGCGGGAGGGGAGAACAGTTCTTC
TRBJ2-3	-	TRBV24-1	medium-sized	CATSGFRGARDTQYF	TGTGCCACCAGTGGCTTCAGGGGGGCGAGAGATACGCAGTATTTT
TRBJ1-3	-	TRBV2	medium-sized	CASIWTAGGGTIYF	TGTGCCAGTATCTGGACAGCGGGAGGAGGTACCATATATTTT
TRBJ2-3	TRBD2	TRBV5-5	many	CASSFALAGGSSTDTQYF	TGTGCCAGCAGCTTCGCGCTAGCGGGAGGCTCTAGCACAGATACGCAGTATTTT
TRBJ2-1	-	TRBV4-2	many	CASSSTRGYEQFF	TGTGCCAGCAGCTCAACCAGGGGATATGAGCAGTTCTTC
TRBJ2-7	-	TRBV11-2	-	CARSLATYEQYF	TGTGCTAGATCCCTAGCGACCTACGAGCAGTACTTC
TRBJ1-1	-	TRBV19	-	CASNGGVDTEAFF	TGTGCCAGTAACGGGGGGGTGGACACTGAAGCTTTCTTT